These 9 T cell receptor beta chains came from one sample sequenced in a study of Graves' ophthalmopathy and Graves' hyperthyroidism. RNA transcripts provided the template for amplifying TCR beta CDR3 regions. HTBI-primed RT-PCR formed the first round, and a multiplex PCR formed the second. MiXCR was run by TCRdb on the multiplex PCR reads, yielding one entry per CDR3 protein. This table holds under 800,000 distinct CDR3 sequences, approximately 21% found once. Material: peripheral blood. These receptor sequences come from a woman aged 18-29 years with stable Graves' hyperthyroidism. Some clones in this sample may be carry-over from other donors' samples.

This clonotype was counted ten times or more. V and J are TRBV30 and TRBJ1-5; possible D gene TRBD1, 6 bases. The V gene's germline CDR1 is GTSNPN and CDR2 SVGIG (reference sequence). Trimming took off 1 base at V and 5 bases at J, with 12 bases between the two ends. The CDR3 is made up of 14 amino acids. For the CDR3, the DNA is TGTGCCTGGAGTGCCGGGGGCAGGGATCAGCCCCAGCATTTT. Protein product: CAWSAGGRDQPQHF. The full variable domain, completed using reference TRBV30 and TRBJ1-5, is SQTIHQWPATLVQPVGSPLSLECTVEGTSNPNLYWYRQAAGRGLQLLFYSVGIGQISSEVPQNLSASRPQDRQFILSSKKLLLSDSGFYLCAWSAGGRDQPQHFGDGTRLSIL.

In this sample, this clonotype turned up many times. The chain combines TRBV15 with TRBJ1-5; perhaps TRBD1 as D (5 bases). Germline lookup yields CDR1 LNHNV and CDR2 YYDKDF (reference sequence). The CDR3 consists of 14 residues. Trimming removed 0 bases at V and 8 bases at J, with 11 bases between. CDR3 nucleotide sequence: TGTGCCACCAGCAGAGATAGAGGGGCTGAGCCCCAGCATTTT. Translating gives CATSRDRGAEPQHF.

This clonotype came up many times. The chain uses TRBV6-2 or TRBV6-3 and TRBJ2-5; TRBD2 aligns across 15 bases. Germline CDR1 is MNHEY and CDR2 is SVGEGT. Germline trimming cut 6 bases from V and 2 bases from J; bases unmatched to any gene: 1. The CDR3 spans 15 residues. This chain's CDR3 is CASRGLAGGQETQYF. The CDR3 DNA follows: TGTGCCAGCAGAGGACTAGCGGGGGGGCAAGAGACCCAGTACTTC.

The chain is built from TRBV12-3 or TRBV12-4 and TRBJ2-2, with D maybe TRBD1 (6 bases). The CDR3 covers 16 residues. Trimming took 5 bases from V and 0 from J, leaving 13 bases between them. CDR3 in DNA: TGTGCCAGCAGTAAAACAGGGCTCACGAACACCGGGGAGCTGTTTTTT. It codes for CASSKTGLTNTGELFF.

The chain has TRBV7-8 and TRBJ1-5; 9 bases are a match to TRBD1. Trimming at V came to 8 bases and at J to 4 bases, leaving 6 bases not matched to a gene. The CDR3 consists of 14 residues. In germline, CDR1 is SGHVS, CDR2 FQNEAQ. This chain's CDR3 is CASLPDRGNQPQHF. The CDR3 DNA reads TGTGCCAGCCTCCCGGACAGGGGTAATCAGCCCCAGCATTTT.

This clonotype was observed many times. The J gene is TRBJ1-5, the V gene TRBV7-2; D is ambiguous. The V end was cut by 5 bases, the J end by 0 bases, with 17 bases between. The CDR3 is made up of 17 amino acids. Germline V gene data show CDR1 as SGHTA and CDR2 as FQGNSA. In DNA form, the CDR3 reads TGTGCCAGCAGCCCATGGTTCTCAAGCGATAGCAATCAGCCCCAGCATTTT. This codes for CASSPWFSSDSNQPQHF.

This clonotype has ten or more counts. The genes are TRBV2 and TRBJ1-1; unclear D gene. This CDR3 is built from 12 residues. Germline CDR1 SNHLY, CDR2 FYNNEI. Trimming removed 7 bases from V and 1 base from J, with 7 bases in between. The CDR3 DNA reads TGTGCCAGCACGGCGGAGAACACTGAAGCTTTCTTT. Its protein product is CASTAENTEAFF. The complete variable domain, with remaining parts taken from reference TRBV2 and TRBJ1-1, reads EPEVTQTPSHQVTQMGQEVILRCVPISNHLYFYWYRQILGQKVEFLVSFYNNEISEKSEIFDDQFSVERPDGSNFTLKIRSTKLEDSAMYFCASTAENTEAFFGQGTRLTVV.

Only a few counts were recorded for this clonotype. This chain joins TRBV5-1 and TRBJ1-2, with 10 bases fitting TRBD1. V trimming: 4 bases; J trimming: 3 bases; junction bases outside the gene matches: 6. The CDR3 has 15 amino acids. Germline V gene lookup returns CDR1 SGHRS and CDR2 YFSETQ. The CDR3 sequence is CASSPLDRGDYGYTF. CDR3 coding DNA: TGCGCCAGCAGCCCCTTGGACAGGGGGGACTATGGCTACACCTTC.

About this clonotype itself: A read error is possible here, since a much larger clone lies one base away. The genes are TRBV6-1 and TRBJ1-5; 8 bases fit TRBD1. V lost 3 bases and J lost 0; bases outside the gene matches: 1. The CDR3 contains 15 residues. CDR1 is MNHNS, CDR2 SASEGT, per germline. The CDR3 region has the DNA TGTGCCAGCAGTGAGGGACAGGCTAGCAATCAGCCCCAGCATTTT. Translation: CASSEGQASNQPQHF.